This passage covers 25 T cell receptor beta chains from one sample sequenced in a study of blood T cell repertoires in COVID-19. The protocol was immunoSEQ multiplex PCR, while the TCRdb copy is restricted to in-frame clones and leaves out a portion. The table records about 74,000 clones, approximately 84% of them present only once. Sequencing input: peripheral blood. These receptors were obtained from a man between 65 and 85 years old with acute or convalescent COVID-19.

V and J are TRBV27 and TRBJ2-5; 11 bases line up with TRBD2. This CDR3 contains 15 residues. With V trimmed by 4 bases and J by 4 bases, 5 bases remained unmatched. The germline V gene encodes CDR1 MNHEY and CDR2 SMNVEV (reference sequence). The CDR3 DNA is TGTGCCAGCAGTTCGCTAGCGGGAGGCGGAGAGACCCAGTACTTC. This translates into CASSSLAGGGETQYF.

The CDR3 here is CASSTRTSLEQYF. The CDR3, as DNA: TGTGCCAGCAGTACACGGACTAGCCTCGAGCAGTACTTC. This chain connects TRBV6-5 to TRBJ2-7, with TRBD2 identical over 8 bases. This CDR3 has 13 residues. Germline V gene data show CDR1 as MNHEY and CDR2 as SVGAGI. The V and J ends lost 5 bases and 6 bases, in that order; junction bases with no gene match: 6.

The CDR3 DNA follows: TGTGCCACCAGTGACCCCGTCGCCGGGACAGGAAGTTACAATGAGCAGTTCTTC. Its translation is CATSDPVAGTGSYNEQFF. The V call is TRBV24-1, the J call TRBJ2-1; 8 positions agree with TRBD1. Germline CDR1 reads KGHDR; CDR2 reads SFDVKD. V shed 4 bases, J shed 4 bases, and the junction held 14 bases outside the gene matches. The CDR3 extends over 18 amino acids.

The V gene is TRBV15, the J gene TRBJ2-7; D unclear. The CDR3 sequence is 14 residues long. V lost 1 base, J lost 0 bases, and 7 bases lay in between. Germline CDR1 and CDR2: LNHNV and YYDKDF (reference sequence). CDR3 protein: CATSRVVSSYEQYF. The CDR3 region has the DNA TGTGCCACCAGCAGAGTGGTCAGCTCCTACGAGCAGTACTTC.

The chain has TRBV7-9 and TRBJ2-1; TRBD2 matches 16 bases. Germline CDR1 is SEHNR and CDR2 is FQNEAQ (reference sequence). The trim removed 1 base at V and 4 bases at J, leaving 7 bases unmatched. The CDR3 sequence is 19 residues long. This CDR3 is CASSLGGLAGGSLYNEQFF. The CDR3 nucleotides read TGTGCCAGCAGCTTAGGGGGACTAGCGGGAGGGTCCTTATACAATGAGCAGTTCTTC.

This clone was observed once. The rearrangement joins TRBV3-1 (or the pseudogene TRBV3-2) to TRBJ1-1; D gene ambiguous. CDR1 and CDR2 from the germline V gene are LGHDT and YNNKEL (reference sequence). Trimming took 1 base from V and 1 from J, leaving 7 bases between them. This CDR3 has 14 residues. As DNA, the CDR3 is TGTGCCAGCAGCCAAGCTGGGCAGAACACTGAAGCTTTCTTT. It specifies CASSQAGQNTEAFF.

V is TRBV5-4 and J is TRBJ2-1, with 11 bases identical to TRBD2. Germline loops: CDR1 SGHNT, CDR2 YYREEE (reference sequence). This CDR3 has 18 amino acids. V lost 3 bases to trimming and J lost 0 bases; unmatched junction nucleotides: 8. Here the CDR3 DNA reads TGTGCCAGCAGCTCCCCGGGACTAGCGGACCTCTCCTACAATGAGCAGTTCTTC. Protein: CASSSPGLADLSYNEQFF.

The rearrangement joins TRBV15 to TRBJ1-2; D is unresolved. Trimming shortened V by 1 base and J by 6 bases, and 12 bases separated the two germline ends. There are 14 residues in the CDR3. CDR1 is LNHNV and CDR2 is YYDKDF in the germline V gene (reference sequence). CDR3 protein: CATSRALIENGYTF. The DNA for the CDR3 is TGTGCCACCAGCAGAGCTTTGATTGAGAATGGCTACACCTTC. The variable domain in full, with the rest retrieved from reference TRBV15 and TRBJ1-2, is DAMVIQNPRYQVTQFGKPVTLSCSQTLNHNVMYWYQQKSSQAPKLLFHYYDKDFNNEADTPDNFQSRRPNTSFCFLDIRSPGLGDTAMYLCATSRALIENGYTFGSGTRLTVV.

The chain is built from TRBV9 and TRBJ2-2, with 8 bases that match TRBD1. The CDR3 covers 15 residues. Germline V gene lookup returns CDR1 SGDLS and CDR2 YYNGEE. V shed 4 bases, J shed 7 bases, and the junction held 9 bases outside the gene matches. CDR3: CASSPRQGRGGELFF. In nucleotides, the CDR3 is TGTGCCAGCAGCCCCAGACAGGGGCGGGGCGGGGAGCTGTTTTTT. The full variable domain, its missing parts supplied by reference TRBV9 and TRBJ2-2, is DSGVTQTPKHLITATGQRVTLRCSPRSGDLSVYWYQQSLDQGLQFLIQYYNGEERAKGNILERFSAQQFPDLHSELNLSSLELGDSALYFCASSPRQGRGGELFFGEGSRLTVL.

The chain links TRBV28 to TRBJ2-2, with 11 bases lining up with TRBD2. V shed 5 bases and J 1 base; nucleotides not matched to a gene: 9. This CDR3 is 18 amino acids long. CDR1 is MDHEN, CDR2 SYDVKM, per germline. CDR3 amino acids: CASSITILAGGNTGELFF. CDR3 DNA: TGTGCCAGCAGTATCACCATCCTAGCGGGAGGGAACACCGGGGAGCTGTTTTTT.

The V gene is TRBV13, the J gene TRBJ2-2; TRBD1 might be the D (6 bases). Trimming left V 1 base short and J 0 bases short, with 12 bases between. The germline V gene encodes CDR1 PRHDT and CDR2 FYEKMQ (reference sequence). This CDR3 comprises 17 residues. In DNA, the CDR3 is TGTGCCAGCAGCTTAGCTACAGGGTCTACGAACACCGGGGAGCTGTTTTTT. This translates into CASSLATGSTNTGELFF. Complete variable domain (other parts from reference TRBV13 and TRBJ2-2): AAGVIQSPRHLIKEKRETATLKCYPIPRHDTVYWYQQGPGQDPQFLISFYEKMQSDKGSIPDRFSAQQFSDYHSELNMSSLELGDSALYFCASSLATGSTNTGELFFGEGSRLTVL.

V gene TRBV5-1 combines with J gene TRBJ2-5; tentatively, D is TRBD1 (6 bases). The length of the CDR3 is 15 residues. V gave up 4 bases and J gave up 1 base, with 14 bases separating them. The V gene's germline CDR1 is SGHRS and CDR2 YFSETQ. The CDR3 region has the DNA TGCGCCAGCAGCCCTGGAGGACAGAGCCAAGAGACCCAGTACTTC. Its protein is CASSPGGQSQETQYF.

There are a few counts of this clone. This chain uses TRBV9 with TRBJ2-1; D not certain. Germline V gene lookup returns CDR1 SGDLS and CDR2 YYNGEE. V was clipped by 3 bases and J by 8 bases, with 9 bases between them. The CDR3 contains 12 residues. CDR3 loop: CASSGGYDEQFF. DNA of the CDR3: TGTGCCAGCAGCGGAGGATACGATGAGCAGTTCTTC.

The chain recombines TRBV5-8 with TRBJ1-1, with D hard to call. V was cut by 4 bases and J by 7 bases, with 14 bases left in between. This CDR3 spans 13 amino acids. Germline V gene lookup returns CDR1 SGHTS and CDR2 YDEGEE. This CDR3 reads CASSPWTGYEAFF. CDR3 coding DNA: TGTGCCAGCAGCCCCTGGACGGGGTATGAAGCTTTCTTT. Together with reference TRBV5-8 and TRBJ1-1, the CDR3 gives the full variable domain: EAGVTQSPTHLIKTRGQQATLRCSPISGHTSVYWYQQALGLGLQFLLWYDEGEERNRGNFPPRFSGRQFPNYSSELNVNALELEDSALYLCASSPWTGYEAFFGQGTRLTVV.

V and J are TRBV5-1 and TRBJ2-3, with TRBD1 matching over 12 bases. The CDR3 is 16 residues long. J was trimmed by 3 bases and V by 0 bases; bases with no gene match: 2. Germline V gene lookup returns CDR1 SGHRS and CDR2 YFSETQ. The CDR3 DNA is TGCGCCAGCAGCTTGGGGGACAGGGGGCGAACAGATACGCAGTATTTT. This sequence encodes CASSLGDRGRTDTQYF.

The chain uses TRBV10-2 and TRBJ2-2; a weak D match, TRBD2 (5 bases). Deletions cut 6 bases from V and 4 bases from J, with 12 bases between. Germline loops: CDR1 WSHSY, CDR2 SAAADI. There are 14 residues in the CDR3. The CDR3 DNA follows: TGCGCCAGCAGCGGACTGTCGAGCACCGGGGAGCTGTTTTTT. Translation: CASSGLSSTGELFF.

The rearrangement links TRBV5-1 to TRBJ2-5, with D possibly being TRBD1 (5 bases). Germline values: CDR1 SGHRS, CDR2 YFSETQ. The CDR3 totals 13 residues. V was clipped by 2 bases and J by 2 bases, with 7 bases between them. The CDR3 region is CASSFRVQETQYF. The CDR3 DNA reads as TGCGCCAGCAGCTTCAGGGTACAAGAGACCCAGTACTTC.

The chain is built from TRBV29-1 and TRBJ2-1; tentatively, D is TRBD2 (7 bases). This CDR3 spans 15 amino acids. Trimming took 1 base from V and 1 from J, leaving 11 bases between them. CDR1 and CDR2 from the germline V gene are SQVTM and ANQGSEA. CDR3 residues: CSVEGGGFSYNEQFF. CDR3 DNA sequence: TGCAGCGTTGAAGGCGGGGGCTTTTCCTACAATGAGCAGTTCTTC.

The rearrangement uses TRBV3-1 (or the pseudogene TRBV3-2) and TRBJ2-5; D is uncertain. The CDR3 has 13 amino acids. Trimming cost V 3 bases and J 5 bases, with 10 bases left between them. Germline CDR1 is LGHDT and CDR2 is YNNKEL (reference sequence). The CDR3 region has the DNA TGTGCCAGCAGCCATTCCTCTTTGGAGACCCAGTACTTC. Its translation is CASSHSSLETQYF.

This chain joins TRBV5-1 and TRBJ2-7; 14 bases are a match to TRBD2. The CDR3 is 18 amino acids. CDR1 and CDR2 (germline): SGHRS, YFSETQ. V was clipped by 3 bases and J by 2 bases; unmatched bases: 10. CDR3 in amino acids: CASSSIPRTSGGTYEQYF. The CDR3 region has the DNA TGCGCCAGCAGCTCCATTCCACGGACTAGCGGGGGGACCTACGAGCAGTACTTC.

The chain recombines TRBV2 with TRBJ2-7, with 8 bases aligning to TRBD1. The germline V gene encodes CDR1 SNHLY and CDR2 FYNNEI. This CDR3 contains 16 residues. V was clipped by 2 bases and J by 0 bases; unmatched bases: 6. The CDR3 DNA reads TGTGCCAGCAGTGAACAGGGGGCTTGGAACTCCTACGAGCAGTACTTC. Protein sequence: CASSEQGAWNSYEQYF.

The rearrangement joins TRBV6-5 to TRBJ2-7; 11 nucleotides align to TRBD2. The length of the CDR3 is 15 residues. J lost 1 base, V lost 5 bases, and 4 bases had no gene match. The germline V gene encodes CDR1 MNHEY and CDR2 SVGAGI. The CDR3 here is CASSPRLAGSYEQYF. The CDR3 DNA follows: TGTGCCAGCAGTCCCCGACTAGCGGGGTCCTACGAGCAGTACTTC.

V and J are TRBV7-2 and TRBJ1-5, with TRBD1 matching over 7 bases. V lost 8 bases to trimming and J lost 0 bases; unmatched junction nucleotides: 4. Germline V gene data show CDR1 as SGHTA and CDR2 as FQGNSA. CDR3 length: 14 amino acids. CDR3 DNA sequence: TGTGCCAGCTCACAGGGGAGTAGCAATCAGCCCCAGCATTTT. Residues: CASSQGSSNQPQHF.

The chain recombines TRBV4-2 with TRBJ2-7; D not resolved. The CDR3 length is 15 residues. The germline gives CDR1 LGHNA, CDR2 YNFKEQ. Between the trimmed V and J ends, which lost 0 bases and 2 bases, there was a span of 11 bases. The CDR3 spells CASSQDLGVPYEQYF. The CDR3 region has the DNA TGTGCCAGCAGCCAAGATCTAGGTGTACCCTACGAGCAGTACTTC.

This rearrangement joins TRBV29-1 to TRBJ2-3, with TRBD1 as a possible D gene (6 bases). Per the germline V gene, CDR1 is SQVTM and CDR2 is ANQGSEA. The CDR3 is 14 amino acids. V was cut by 6 bases and J by 0 bases, with 13 bases left in between. The CDR3 bases are TGCAGCGTCGCGCGACAGGTCAGCACAGATACGCAGTATTTT. Residues: CSVARQVSTDTQYF.